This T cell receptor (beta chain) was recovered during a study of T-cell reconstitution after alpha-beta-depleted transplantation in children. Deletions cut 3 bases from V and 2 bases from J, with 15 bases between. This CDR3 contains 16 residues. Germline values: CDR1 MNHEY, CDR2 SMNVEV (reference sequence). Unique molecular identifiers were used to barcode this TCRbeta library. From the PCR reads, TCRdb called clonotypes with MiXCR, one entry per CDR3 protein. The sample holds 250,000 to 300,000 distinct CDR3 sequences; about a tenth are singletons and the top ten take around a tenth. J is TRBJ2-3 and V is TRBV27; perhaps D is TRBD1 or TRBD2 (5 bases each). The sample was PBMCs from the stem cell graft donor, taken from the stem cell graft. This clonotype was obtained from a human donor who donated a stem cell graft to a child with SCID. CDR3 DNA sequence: TGTGCCAGCAGTTTCTATGGGGGAGACTACACAGATACGCAGTATTTT. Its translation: CASSFYGGDYTDTQYF.